The present T cell receptor (beta chain) was sequenced within a study of T cells in Graves' hyperthyroidism and ophthalmopathy (dated by TCRdb to between 2018 and 2020). Study-level background: Peripheral blood was sampled at the time of initial diagnosis, prior to any treatment. Once sampling was done, hyperthyroidism patients were given methimazole at a starting dose of 30 mg daily, whereas ophthalmopathy patients were given high-dose intravenous methylprednisolone. An independent validation cohort of under 20 hyperthyroidism patients and roughly 16 patients who later progressed to ophthalmopathy tested prospective prediction of ophthalmopathy. TCR V-J signatures able to tell the groups apart were searched for in a discovery cohort of 100 patients, of whom more than 40 had Graves' ophthalmopathy and around 58 had stable Graves' hyperthyroidism. The paper reports TCR Vbeta CDR3 sequencing of about 140 peripheral blood samples: 40 or so ophthalmopathy, under 80 hyperthyroidism and around 17 progressor patients. The approximately 100 discovery patients were divided at random into training and test sets in a 7:3 ratio. In addition, the study compared T-cell repertoires in thyroid tissue and in blood from six Graves' hyperthyroidism patients. General findings and caveats noted by the study authors: A model built on a 13 V-J signature distinguished ophthalmopathy from stable hyperthyroidism, reaching about 88% sensitivity and 81% to 83% specificity in cross-validation and 80%/75% in testing. During validation, the model predicted progression to ophthalmopathy a median of about 6.3 months ahead of onset, with almost 71% sensitivity and 72% to 80% specificity. Most expanded thyroid clonotypes (frequency above 0.001) were also detected in blood, a finding suggesting that blood repertoires may reflect thyroid immune responses. No statistical method was used to fix the sample size in advance, and group allocation was not hidden from the investigators.

From V the trimming removes 5 bases and from J it removes 4 bases, while the gene matches leave 3 bases of the junction unaccounted for. Measured from the cysteine to the phenylalanine, the CDR3 is 14 residues long. Only the CDR3 part of the read is kept: 42 bases, read in frame from the first base. In the germline V gene, CDR1 corresponds to ENHRY and CDR2 to SYGVKD. This clonotype was counted ten times or more. What antigen it recognizes has not been identified. One base away there is no much larger clone; base qualities are not given. Moderately to severely active disease, a Clinical Activity Score of at least 3, a NOSPECS grade of at least 4, and a duration under 3 months were present in ophthalmopathy patients. The study excluded patients with uncontrolled infections, other autoimmune diseases, pregnancy or lactation. Clinical symptoms, serum thyroxine and TRAb, thyroid ultrasound, and orbital computed tomography formed the basis for the diagnoses. PBMCs were separated from 10 ml of fresh peripheral blood using Ficoll-Paque density gradient centrifugation. Trizol reagent was used to extract total RNA, and RNA quality was then checked on an Agilent 2100 Bioanalyzer.

The TCR beta CDR3 regions were amplified from RNA transcripts. A first-round RT-PCR of the TCR CDR3 used the HTBI primer set with the Qiagen OneStep RT-PCR kit. Libraries were constructed in a second round of multiplex PCR, after which size selection and purification were carried out. The libraries were sequenced on an Illumina HiSeq2000 using paired-end 100 bp reads. In the paper's pipeline: SOAPnuke was used to process the raw data, throwing out any read that contained adapters or uncalled bases, had a mean Phred below 15, or lacked an exact constant-primer or identifier match. COPE v1.2.5 was used to merge high-quality paired reads, and clonotypes were defined as unique nucleotide sequences. MiTCR v1.1 was used to align clonotypes to the IMGT TRBV, TRBD and TRBJ reference segments. The analysis included only V-J combinations with a frequency above 0.0001, which together covered 99.2% of the repertoires. The TCS score was defined as F50 (clonal expansion) divided by E x V (chaos), with BLOSUM62-based TCRdist calculated between CDR3 peptides within each V-J. Welch's t-statistics and random forest reduced around 510 V-J features to 13, which were used in a naive Bayes classifier (R e1071). TCRdb reran the public reads through fastp at Q25 and MiXCR, keeping productive beta chains. Every entry covers one CDR3 protein and lists the most common genes and DNA from its rows. Clone size and V and J calls follow TCRdb, not the original study. Within this sample are a few hundred thousand distinct CDR3 sequences, with roughly 18% of them counted one time only. Clones ranked in the top ten supply 35% to 45% of the sample.

The TCR originated in a man aged 18 to 30 with Graves' ophthalmopathy. Recombination connected TRBV10-3 to TRBJ2-5; TRBD2 lines up with 11 middle nucleotides. The sequencing input was blood. The CDR3 region has the sequence CAISTGLAAETQYF. In nucleotides, the sequence is TGTGCCATCAGTACGGGACTAGCGGCAGAGACCCAGTACTTC.